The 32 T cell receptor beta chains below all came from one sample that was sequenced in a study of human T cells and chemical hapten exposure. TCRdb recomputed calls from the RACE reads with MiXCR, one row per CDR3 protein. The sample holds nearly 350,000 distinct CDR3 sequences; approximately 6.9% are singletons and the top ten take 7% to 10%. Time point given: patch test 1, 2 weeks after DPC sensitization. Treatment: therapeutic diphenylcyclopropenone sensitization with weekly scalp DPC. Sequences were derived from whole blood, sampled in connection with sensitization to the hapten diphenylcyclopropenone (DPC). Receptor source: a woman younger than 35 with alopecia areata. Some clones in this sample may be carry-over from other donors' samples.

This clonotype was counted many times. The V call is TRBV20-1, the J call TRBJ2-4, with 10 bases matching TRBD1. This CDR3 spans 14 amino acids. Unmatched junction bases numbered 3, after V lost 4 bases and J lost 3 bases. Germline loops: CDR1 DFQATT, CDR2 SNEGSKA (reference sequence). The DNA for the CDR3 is TGCAGTGCTACGACAGGGGGCGGCAAAAACATTCAGTACTTC. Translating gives CSATTGGGKNIQYF.

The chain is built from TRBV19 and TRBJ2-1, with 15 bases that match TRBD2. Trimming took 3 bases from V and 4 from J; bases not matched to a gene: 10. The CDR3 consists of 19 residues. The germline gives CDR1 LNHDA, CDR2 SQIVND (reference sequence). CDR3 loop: CASSIGLAGGPLFYNEQFF. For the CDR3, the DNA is TGTGCCAGTAGTATTGGACTAGCGGGGGGGCCTCTATTTTACAATGAGCAGTTCTTC.

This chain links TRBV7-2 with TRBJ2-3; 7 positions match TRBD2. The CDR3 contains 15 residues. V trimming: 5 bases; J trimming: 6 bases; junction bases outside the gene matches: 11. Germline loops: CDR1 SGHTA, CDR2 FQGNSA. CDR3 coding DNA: TGTGCCAGCAGCAGTCGACTAGCTCATTCGGATACGCAGTATTTT. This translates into CASSSRLAHSDTQYF.

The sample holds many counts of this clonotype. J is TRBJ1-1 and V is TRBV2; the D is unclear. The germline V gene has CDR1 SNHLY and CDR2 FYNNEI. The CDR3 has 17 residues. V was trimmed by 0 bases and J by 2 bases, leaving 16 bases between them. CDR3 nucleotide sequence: TGTGCCAGCAGTGAAGCAATTCAGAAGTTGGGCAACACTGAAGCTTTCTTT. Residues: CASSEAIQKLGNTEAFF.

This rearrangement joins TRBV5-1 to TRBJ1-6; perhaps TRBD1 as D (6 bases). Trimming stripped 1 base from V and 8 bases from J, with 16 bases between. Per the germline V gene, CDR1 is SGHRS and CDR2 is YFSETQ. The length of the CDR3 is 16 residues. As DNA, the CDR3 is TGCGCCAGCAGCTTGTACGACAGGCGGGGGGATTCACCCCTCCACTTT. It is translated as CASSLYDRRGDSPLHF.

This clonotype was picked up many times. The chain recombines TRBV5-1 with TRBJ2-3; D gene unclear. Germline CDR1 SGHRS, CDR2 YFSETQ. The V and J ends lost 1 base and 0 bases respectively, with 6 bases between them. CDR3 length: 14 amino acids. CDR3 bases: TGCGCCAGCAGCTTGTTTCCGAGCACAGATACGCAGTATTTT. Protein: CASSLFPSTDTQYF.

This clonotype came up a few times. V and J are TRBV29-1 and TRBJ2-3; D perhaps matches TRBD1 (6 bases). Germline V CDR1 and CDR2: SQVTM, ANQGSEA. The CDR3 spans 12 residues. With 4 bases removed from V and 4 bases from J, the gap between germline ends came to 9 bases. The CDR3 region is CSVARGSDTQYF. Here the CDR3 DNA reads TGCAGCGTTGCCAGGGGATCAGATACGCAGTATTTT.

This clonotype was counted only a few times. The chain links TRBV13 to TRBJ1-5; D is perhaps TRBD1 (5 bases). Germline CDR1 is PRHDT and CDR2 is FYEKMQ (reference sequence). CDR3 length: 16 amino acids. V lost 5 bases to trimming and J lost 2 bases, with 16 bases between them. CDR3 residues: CASSVYSGGGNQPQHF. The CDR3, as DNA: TGTGCCAGCAGCGTATACAGTGGGGGTGGCAATCAGCCCCAGCATTTT.

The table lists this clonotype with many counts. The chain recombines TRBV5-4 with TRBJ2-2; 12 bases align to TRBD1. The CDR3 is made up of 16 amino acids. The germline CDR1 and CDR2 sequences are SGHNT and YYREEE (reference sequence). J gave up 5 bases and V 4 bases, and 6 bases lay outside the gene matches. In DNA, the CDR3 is TGTGCCAGCAGCGAAGGGACAGGGGGCCGAACCGGGGAGCTGTTTTTT. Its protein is CASSEGTGGRTGELFF. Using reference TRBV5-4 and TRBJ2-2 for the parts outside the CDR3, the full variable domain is ETGVTQSPTHLIKTRGQQVTLRCSSQSGHNTVSWYQQALGQGPQFIFQYYREEENGRGNFPPRFSGLQFPNYSSELNVNALELDDSALYLCASSEGTGGRTGELFFGEGSRLTVL.

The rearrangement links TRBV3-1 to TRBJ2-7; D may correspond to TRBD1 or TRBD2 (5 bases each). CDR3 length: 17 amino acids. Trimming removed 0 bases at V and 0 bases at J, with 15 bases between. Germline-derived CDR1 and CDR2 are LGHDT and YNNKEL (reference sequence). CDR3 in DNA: TGTGCCAGCAGCCAAGATCAGGGAAGGGGACCCTCCTACGAGCAGTACTTC. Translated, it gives CASSQDQGRGPSYEQYF.

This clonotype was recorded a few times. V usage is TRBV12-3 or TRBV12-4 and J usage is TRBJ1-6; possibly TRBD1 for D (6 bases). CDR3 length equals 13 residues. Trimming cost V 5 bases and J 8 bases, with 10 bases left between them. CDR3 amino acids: CASSDYRDSPLHF. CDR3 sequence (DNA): TGTGCCAGCAGTGATTACAGGGATTCACCCCTCCACTTT.

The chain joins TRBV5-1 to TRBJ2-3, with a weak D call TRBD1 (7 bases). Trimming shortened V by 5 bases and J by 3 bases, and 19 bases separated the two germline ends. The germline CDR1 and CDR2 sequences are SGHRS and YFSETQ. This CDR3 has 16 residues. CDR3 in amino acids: CASRLQSGGRTDTQYF. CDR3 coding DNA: TGCGCCAGCAGACTACAGTCAGGGGGGAGGACAGATACGCAGTATTTT.

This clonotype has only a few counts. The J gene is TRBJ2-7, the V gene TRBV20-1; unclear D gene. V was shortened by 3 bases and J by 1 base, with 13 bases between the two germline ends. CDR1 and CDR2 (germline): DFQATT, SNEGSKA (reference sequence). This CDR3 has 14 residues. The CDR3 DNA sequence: TGCAGTGCTAGCTCCCCGTCCATGTCCTACGAGCAGTACTTC. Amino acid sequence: CSASSPSMSYEQYF.

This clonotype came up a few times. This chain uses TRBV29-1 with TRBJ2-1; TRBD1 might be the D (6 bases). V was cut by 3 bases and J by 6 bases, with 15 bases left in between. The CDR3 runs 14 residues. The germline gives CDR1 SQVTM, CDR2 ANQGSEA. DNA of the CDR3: TGCAGCGTTGACCCGGGACATAGCTCCAATGAGCAGTTCTTC. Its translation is CSVDPGHSSNEQFF.

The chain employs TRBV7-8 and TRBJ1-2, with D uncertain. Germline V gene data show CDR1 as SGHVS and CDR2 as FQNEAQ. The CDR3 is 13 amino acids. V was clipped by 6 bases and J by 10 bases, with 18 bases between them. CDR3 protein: CASSLRTSEYYTF. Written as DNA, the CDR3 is TGTGCCAGCAGTCTCCGGACCTCTGAATACTACACCTTC.

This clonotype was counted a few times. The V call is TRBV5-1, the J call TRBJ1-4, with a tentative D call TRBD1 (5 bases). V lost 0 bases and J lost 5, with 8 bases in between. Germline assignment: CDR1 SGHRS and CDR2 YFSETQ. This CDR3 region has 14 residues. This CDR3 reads CASSLGTPNEKLFF. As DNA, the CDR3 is TGCGCCAGCAGCTTGGGGACACCGAATGAAAAACTGTTTTTT.

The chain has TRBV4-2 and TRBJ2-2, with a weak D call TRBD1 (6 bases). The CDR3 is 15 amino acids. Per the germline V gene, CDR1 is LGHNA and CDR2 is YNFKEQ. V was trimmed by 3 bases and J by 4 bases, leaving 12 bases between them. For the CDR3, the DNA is TGTGCCAGCAGCCAGGGAACAGGGATCACCGGGGAGCTGTTTTTT. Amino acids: CASSQGTGITGELFF.

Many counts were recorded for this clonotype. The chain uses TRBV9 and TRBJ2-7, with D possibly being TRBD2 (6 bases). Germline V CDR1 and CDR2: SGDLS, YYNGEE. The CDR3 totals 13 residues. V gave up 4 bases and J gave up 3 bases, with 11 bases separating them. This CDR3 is CASSRGTFYEQYF. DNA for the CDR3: TGTGCCAGCAGCCGCGGGACTTTCTACGAGCAGTACTTC.

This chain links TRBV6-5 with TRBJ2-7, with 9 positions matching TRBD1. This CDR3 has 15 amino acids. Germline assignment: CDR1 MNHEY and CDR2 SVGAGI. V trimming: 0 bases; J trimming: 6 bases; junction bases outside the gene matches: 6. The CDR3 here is CASSYSRDRAFEQYF. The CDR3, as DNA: TGTGCCAGCAGTTACTCCCGGGACAGGGCTTTCGAGCAGTACTTC.

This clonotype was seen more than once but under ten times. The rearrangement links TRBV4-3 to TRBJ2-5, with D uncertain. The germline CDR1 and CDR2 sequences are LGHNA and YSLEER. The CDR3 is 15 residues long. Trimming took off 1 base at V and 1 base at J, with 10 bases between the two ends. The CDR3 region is CASSQGSGFQETQYF. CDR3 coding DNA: TGCGCCAGCAGCCAAGGGTCTGGTTTCCAAGAGACCCAGTACTTC.

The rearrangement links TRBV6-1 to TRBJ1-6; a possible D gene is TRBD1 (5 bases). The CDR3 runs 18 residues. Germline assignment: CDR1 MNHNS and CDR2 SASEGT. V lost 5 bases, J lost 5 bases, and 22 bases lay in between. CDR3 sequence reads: CASSKIPRWQGDNSPLHF. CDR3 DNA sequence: TGTGCCAGCAGTAAAATTCCCCGCTGGCAGGGAGATAATTCACCCCTCCACTTT.

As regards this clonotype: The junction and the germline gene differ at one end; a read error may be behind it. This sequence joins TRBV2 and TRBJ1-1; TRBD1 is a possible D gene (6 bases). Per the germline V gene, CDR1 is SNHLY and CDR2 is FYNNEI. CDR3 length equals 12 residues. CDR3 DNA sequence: TGTGCCAGCAGTGAAGCATTACTAGGGGGAGTCTTT. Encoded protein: CASSEALLGGVF.

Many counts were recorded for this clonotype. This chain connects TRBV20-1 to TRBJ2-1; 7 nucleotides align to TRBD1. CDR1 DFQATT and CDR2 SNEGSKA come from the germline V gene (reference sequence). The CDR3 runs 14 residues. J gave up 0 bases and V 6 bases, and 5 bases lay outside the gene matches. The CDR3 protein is CSAPDRVSYNEQFF. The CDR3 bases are TGCAGTGCCCCCGACAGGGTCTCCTACAATGAGCAGTTCTTC.

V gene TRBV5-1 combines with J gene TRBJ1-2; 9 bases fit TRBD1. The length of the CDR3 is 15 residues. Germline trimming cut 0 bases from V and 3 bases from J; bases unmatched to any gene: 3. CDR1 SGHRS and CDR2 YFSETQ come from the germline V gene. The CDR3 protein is CASSLGDRVDYGYTF. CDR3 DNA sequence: TGCGCCAGCAGCTTGGGGGACAGGGTCGACTATGGCTACACCTTC.

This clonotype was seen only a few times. Here the CDR3 reads CASSYDRVDEQYF. The CDR3 DNA follows: TGTGCCAGCAGTTACGACAGGGTCGACGAGCAGTACTTC. The V and J genes are TRBV6-5 and TRBJ2-7; the match to TRBD1 covers 7 bases. J was trimmed by 5 bases and V by 2 bases; bases with no gene match: 3. Per the germline V gene, CDR1 is MNHEY and CDR2 is SVGAGI. The CDR3 runs 13 residues.

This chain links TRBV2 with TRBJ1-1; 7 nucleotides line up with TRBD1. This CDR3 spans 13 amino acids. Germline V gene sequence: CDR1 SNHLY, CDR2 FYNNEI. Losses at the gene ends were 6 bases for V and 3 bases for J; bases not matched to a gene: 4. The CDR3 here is CASRETGDTEAFF. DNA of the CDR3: TGTGCCAGCAGAGAAACAGGGGACACTGAAGCTTTCTTT.

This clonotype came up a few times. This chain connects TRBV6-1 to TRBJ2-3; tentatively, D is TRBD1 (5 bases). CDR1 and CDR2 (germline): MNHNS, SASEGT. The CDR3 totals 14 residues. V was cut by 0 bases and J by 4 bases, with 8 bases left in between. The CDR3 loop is CASSEAQGADTQYF. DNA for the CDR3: TGTGCCAGCAGTGAAGCCCAGGGTGCAGATACGCAGTATTTT.

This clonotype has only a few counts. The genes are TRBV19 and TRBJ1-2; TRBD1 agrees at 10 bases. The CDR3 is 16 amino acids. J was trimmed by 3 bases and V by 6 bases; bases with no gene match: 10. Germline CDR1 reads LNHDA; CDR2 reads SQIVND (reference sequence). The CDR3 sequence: CASSPLGDRGDYGYTF. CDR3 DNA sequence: TGTGCCAGTAGCCCCCTCGGGGACAGGGGTGACTATGGCTACACCTTC. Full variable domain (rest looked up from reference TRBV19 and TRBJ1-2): DGGITQSPKYLFRKEGQNVTLSCEQNLNHDAMYWYRQDPGQGLRLIYYSQIVNDFQKGDIAEGYSVSREKKESFPLTVTSAQKNPTAFYLCASSPLGDRGDYGYTFGSGTRLTVV.

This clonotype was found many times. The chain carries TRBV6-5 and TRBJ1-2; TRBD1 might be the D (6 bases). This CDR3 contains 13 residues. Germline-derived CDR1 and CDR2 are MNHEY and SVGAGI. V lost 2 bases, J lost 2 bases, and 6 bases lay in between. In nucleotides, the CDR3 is TGTGCCAGCAGTTACGGGACAAACTATGGCTACACCTTC. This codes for CASSYGTNYGYTF.

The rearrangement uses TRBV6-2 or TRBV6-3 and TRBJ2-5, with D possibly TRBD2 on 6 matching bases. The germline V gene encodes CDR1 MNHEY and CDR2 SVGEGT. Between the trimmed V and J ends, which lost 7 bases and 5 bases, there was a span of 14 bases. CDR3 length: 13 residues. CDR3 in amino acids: CASKFGGEETQYF. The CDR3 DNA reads TGTGCCAGCAAATTTGGCGGGGAGGAGACCCAGTACTTC.

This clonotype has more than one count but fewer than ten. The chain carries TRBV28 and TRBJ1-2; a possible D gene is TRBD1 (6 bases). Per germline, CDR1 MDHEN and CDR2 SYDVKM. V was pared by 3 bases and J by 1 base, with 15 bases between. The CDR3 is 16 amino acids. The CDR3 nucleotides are TGTGCCAGCAGTTTGGGGGAGGCAGGGGATAACTATGGCTACACCTTC. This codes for CASSLGEAGDNYGYTF.

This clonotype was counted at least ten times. CDR3 DNA sequence: TGTGCCAGCAGCTTAGAGGGTGGGCCCCATGAGCAGTTCTTC. Encoded protein: CASSLEGGPHEQFF. V is TRBV11-3 and J is TRBJ2-1; no firm D call. Germline V lookup: CDR1 SGHNT, CDR2 YENEEA. CDR3 size: 14 residues. V was cut by 0 bases and J by 8 bases, with 11 bases left in between.